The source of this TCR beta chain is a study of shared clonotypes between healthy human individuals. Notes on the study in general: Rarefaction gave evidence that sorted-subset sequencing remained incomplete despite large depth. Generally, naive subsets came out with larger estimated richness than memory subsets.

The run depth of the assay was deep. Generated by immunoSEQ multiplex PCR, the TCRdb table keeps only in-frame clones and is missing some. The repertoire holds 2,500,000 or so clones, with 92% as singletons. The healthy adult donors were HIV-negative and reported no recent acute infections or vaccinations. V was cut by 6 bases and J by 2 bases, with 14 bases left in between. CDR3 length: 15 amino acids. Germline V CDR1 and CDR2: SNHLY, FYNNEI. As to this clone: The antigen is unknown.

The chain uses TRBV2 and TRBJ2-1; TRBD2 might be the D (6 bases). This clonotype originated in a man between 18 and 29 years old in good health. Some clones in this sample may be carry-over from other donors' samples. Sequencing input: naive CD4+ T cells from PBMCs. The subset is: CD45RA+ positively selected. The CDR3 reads CASRHRETPYNEQFF. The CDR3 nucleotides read TGTGCCAGCAGACACCGGGAGACCCCCTACAATGAGCAGTTCTTC.